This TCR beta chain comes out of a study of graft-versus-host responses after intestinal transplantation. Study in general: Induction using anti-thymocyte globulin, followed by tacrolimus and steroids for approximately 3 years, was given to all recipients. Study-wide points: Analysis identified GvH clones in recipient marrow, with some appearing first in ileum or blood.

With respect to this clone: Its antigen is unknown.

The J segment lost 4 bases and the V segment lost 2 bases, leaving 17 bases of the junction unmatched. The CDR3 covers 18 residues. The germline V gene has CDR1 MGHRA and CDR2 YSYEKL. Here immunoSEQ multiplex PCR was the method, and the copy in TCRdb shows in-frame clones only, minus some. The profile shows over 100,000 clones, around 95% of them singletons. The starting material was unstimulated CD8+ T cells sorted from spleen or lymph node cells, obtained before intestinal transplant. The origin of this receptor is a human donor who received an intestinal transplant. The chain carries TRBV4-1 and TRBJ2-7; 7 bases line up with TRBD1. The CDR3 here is CASSQWARRQGKAYEQYF. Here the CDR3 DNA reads TGCGCCAGCAGCCAATGGGCAAGGAGACAGGGAAAAGCTTACGAGCAGTACTTC.